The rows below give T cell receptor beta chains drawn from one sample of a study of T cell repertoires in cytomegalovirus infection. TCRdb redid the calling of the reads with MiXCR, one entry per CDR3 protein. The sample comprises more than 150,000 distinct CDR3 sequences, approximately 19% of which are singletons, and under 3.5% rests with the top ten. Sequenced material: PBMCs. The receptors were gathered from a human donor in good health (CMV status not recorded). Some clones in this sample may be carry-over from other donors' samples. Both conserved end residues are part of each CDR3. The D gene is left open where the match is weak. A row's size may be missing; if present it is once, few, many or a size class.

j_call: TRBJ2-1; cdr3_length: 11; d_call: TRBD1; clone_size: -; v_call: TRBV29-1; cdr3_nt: TGCAGCGCCGTGGGACAGGGAACGCAGTTCTTC; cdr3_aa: CSAVGQGTQFF
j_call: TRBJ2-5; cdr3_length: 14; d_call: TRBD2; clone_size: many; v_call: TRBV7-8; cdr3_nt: TGTGCCAGCAGCTTGGCGGGAGGGGAAGAGACCCAGTACTTC; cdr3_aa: CASSLAGGEETQYF
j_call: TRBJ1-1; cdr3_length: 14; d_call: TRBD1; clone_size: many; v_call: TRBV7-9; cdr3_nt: TGTGCCAGCAGCTCCCGGGACAGGAACACTGAAGCTTTCTTT; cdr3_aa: CASSSRDRNTEAFF
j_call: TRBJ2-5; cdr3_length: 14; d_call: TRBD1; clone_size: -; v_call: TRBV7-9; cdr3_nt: TGTGCCAGCAGCTCCTCCGGGACAGGCGGGACCCAGTACTTC; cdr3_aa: CASSSSGTGGTQYF
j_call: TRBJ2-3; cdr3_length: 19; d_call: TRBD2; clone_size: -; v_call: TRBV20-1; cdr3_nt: TGCAGTGCTAGAGACGTGAGGCTAGCGGGAGGTACTAGCACAGATACGCAGTGTTTT; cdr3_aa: CSARDVRLAGGTSTDTQCF
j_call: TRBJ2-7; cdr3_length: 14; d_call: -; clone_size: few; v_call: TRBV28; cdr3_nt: TGTGCCAGCAGTGTTCCGGGACAAATCTACGAGCAGTACTTC; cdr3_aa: CASSVPGQIYEQYF
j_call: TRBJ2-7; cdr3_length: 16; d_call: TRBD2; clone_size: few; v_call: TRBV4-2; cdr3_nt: TGTGCCAGCAGCTTGGGGACTAGCGGGAGTTCGGACGAGCAGTACTTC; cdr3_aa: CASSLGTSGSSDEQYF
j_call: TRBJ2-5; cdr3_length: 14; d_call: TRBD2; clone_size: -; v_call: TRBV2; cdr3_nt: TGTGCCAGCGGGGTGGTAGCGGGGGAAGAGACCCAGTACTTC; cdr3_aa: CASGVVAGEETQYF
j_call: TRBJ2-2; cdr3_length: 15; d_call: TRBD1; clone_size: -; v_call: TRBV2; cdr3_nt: TGTGCCAGCAGTGAAGTGAGGGGGCAAACCGGGGAGCTGTTTTTT; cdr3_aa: CASSEVRGQTGELFF
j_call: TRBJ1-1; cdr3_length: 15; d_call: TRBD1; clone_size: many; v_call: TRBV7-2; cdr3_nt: TGTGCCAGCAGGCGGGGACAGTTTCAGGGCACTGAAGCTTTCTTT; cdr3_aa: CASRRGQFQGTEAFF
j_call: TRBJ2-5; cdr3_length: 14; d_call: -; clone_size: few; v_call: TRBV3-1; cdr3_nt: TGTGCCAGCAAAGCGTCGGATCACCAAGAGACCCAGTACTTC; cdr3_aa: CASKASDHQETQYF
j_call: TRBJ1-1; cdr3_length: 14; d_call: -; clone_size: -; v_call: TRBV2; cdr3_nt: TGTGCCAGCAGCGCCAATAGGATGAACACTGAAGCTTTCTTT; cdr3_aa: CASSANRMNTEAFF
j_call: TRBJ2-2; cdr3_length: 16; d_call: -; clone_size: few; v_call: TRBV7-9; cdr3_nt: TGTGCCAGCAGCTTAAGGCCAGCAGGGAGCACCGGGGAGCTGTTTTTT; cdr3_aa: CASSLRPAGSTGELFF
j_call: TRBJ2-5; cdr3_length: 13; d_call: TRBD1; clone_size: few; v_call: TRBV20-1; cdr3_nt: TGCAGTGCTAGGGGACAGGGCTGGGAGACCCAGTACTTC; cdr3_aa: CSARGQGWETQYF
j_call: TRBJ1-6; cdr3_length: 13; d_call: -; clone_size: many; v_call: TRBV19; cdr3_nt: TGTGCCAGTAGGGAGGGAACGAAATCACCCCTCCACTTT; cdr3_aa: CASREGTKSPLHF
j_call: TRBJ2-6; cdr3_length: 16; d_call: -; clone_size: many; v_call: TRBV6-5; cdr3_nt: TGTGCCAGCAGTCCAAGGGTGGGCTCTGGGGCCAACGTCCTGACTTTC; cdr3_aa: CASSPRVGSGANVLTF
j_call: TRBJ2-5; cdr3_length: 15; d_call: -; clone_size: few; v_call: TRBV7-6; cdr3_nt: TGTGCCAGCAGCTTAGGTGGCGGGCGCCAAGAGACCCAGTACTTC; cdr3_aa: CASSLGGGRQETQYF
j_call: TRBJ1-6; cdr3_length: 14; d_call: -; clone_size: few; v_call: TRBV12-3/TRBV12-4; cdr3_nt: TGTGCCAGCAGTTTAGTCCTAGAGGCTTCACCCCTCCACTTT; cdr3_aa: CASSLVLEASPLHF
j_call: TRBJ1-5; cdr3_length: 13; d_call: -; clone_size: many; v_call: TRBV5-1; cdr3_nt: TGCGCCAGCAGCTTGTCTGGGGATCAGCCCCAGCATTTT; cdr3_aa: CASSLSGDQPQHF
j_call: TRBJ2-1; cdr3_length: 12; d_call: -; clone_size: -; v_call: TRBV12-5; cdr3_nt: TGTGCTAGTGGTTTGGGAAGCGCTGAGCAGTTCTTC; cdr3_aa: CASGLGSAEQFF
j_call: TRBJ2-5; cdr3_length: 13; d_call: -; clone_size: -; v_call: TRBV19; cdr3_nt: TGTGCCAGTAGTCCGATAAACCAAGAGACCCAGTACTTC; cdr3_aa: CASSPINQETQYF
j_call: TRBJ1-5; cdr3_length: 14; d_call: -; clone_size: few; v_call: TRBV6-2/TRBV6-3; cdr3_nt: TGTGCCAGCAGTAACCGGGACACCGATCAGCCCCAGCATTTT; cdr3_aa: CASSNRDTDQPQHF
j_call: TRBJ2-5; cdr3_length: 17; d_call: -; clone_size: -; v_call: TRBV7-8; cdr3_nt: TGTGCCAGCAGCGCGAACCCGCGGGGGCTTGGCGGGGAGACCCAGTACTTC; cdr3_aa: CASSANPRGLGGETQYF
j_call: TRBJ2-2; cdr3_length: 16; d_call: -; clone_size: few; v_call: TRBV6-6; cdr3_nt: TGTGCCAGCAGTTACGACGGCAGGGCGAACACCGGGGAGCTGTTTTTT; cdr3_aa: CASSYDGRANTGELFF
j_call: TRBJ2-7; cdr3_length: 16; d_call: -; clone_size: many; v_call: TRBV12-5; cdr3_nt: TGTGCTAGTGGTTTGGTACTGGCCAGGGTACCTTACGAGCAGTACTTC; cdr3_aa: CASGLVLARVPYEQYF
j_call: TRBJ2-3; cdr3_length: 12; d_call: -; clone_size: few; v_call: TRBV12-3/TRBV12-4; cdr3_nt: TGTGCCAGCCACAACAATGGAGATACGCAGTATTTT; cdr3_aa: CASHNNGDTQYF
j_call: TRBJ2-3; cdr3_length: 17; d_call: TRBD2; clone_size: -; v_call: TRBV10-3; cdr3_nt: TGTGCCATCAGTGACGGGACTAGCGGGAGGGTTGCAGATACGCAGTATTTT; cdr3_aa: CAISDGTSGRVADTQYF
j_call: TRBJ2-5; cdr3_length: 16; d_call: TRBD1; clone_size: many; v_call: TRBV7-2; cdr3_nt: TGTGCCAGCAGCCCAACCGGGACAGGGGGATGGGAGACCCAGTACTTC; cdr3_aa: CASSPTGTGGWETQYF